These 2 T cell receptor beta chains originate from one sample sequenced in a study of cytomegalovirus exposure and HLA in healthy donors. 13 Jbeta primers and 60 Vbeta primers were used for the PCR. TCRdb's copy holds only in-frame clones and misses some; the assay was immunoSEQ multiplex PCR. The table shows 150,000 to 200,000 clones, with around three quarters occurring only once. The sample was PBMCs. The origin of the receptors is a woman between 45 and 65 years old in good health and CMV-seronegative.

A remark on this clone: One end of the junction is discordant with germline, which a read error may explain. As DNA, the CDR3 is TGTTCCAGCAGTCCGTTTAACGGACAGGTTTTCACAGATACGCAGTATTTT. Amino acid sequence: CSSSPFNGQVFTDTQYF. The genes are TRBV7-9 and TRBJ2-3; TRBD1 matches 7 bases. This CDR3 region has 17 residues. CDR1 and CDR2 from the germline V gene are SEHNR and FQNEAQ (reference sequence).

The chain recombines TRBV5-6 with TRBJ2-3; D is possibly TRBD1 (6 bases). CDR3 length: 15 residues. The V end lost 0 bases, the J end lost 1 base, and 9 bases lay between the germline ends. CDR1 SGHDT and CDR2 YYEEEE come from the germline V gene. DNA of the CDR3: TGTGCCAGCAGCTTGGCAGGGGCTGGCACAGATACGCAGTATTTT. This gives the protein CASSLAGAGTDTQYF.